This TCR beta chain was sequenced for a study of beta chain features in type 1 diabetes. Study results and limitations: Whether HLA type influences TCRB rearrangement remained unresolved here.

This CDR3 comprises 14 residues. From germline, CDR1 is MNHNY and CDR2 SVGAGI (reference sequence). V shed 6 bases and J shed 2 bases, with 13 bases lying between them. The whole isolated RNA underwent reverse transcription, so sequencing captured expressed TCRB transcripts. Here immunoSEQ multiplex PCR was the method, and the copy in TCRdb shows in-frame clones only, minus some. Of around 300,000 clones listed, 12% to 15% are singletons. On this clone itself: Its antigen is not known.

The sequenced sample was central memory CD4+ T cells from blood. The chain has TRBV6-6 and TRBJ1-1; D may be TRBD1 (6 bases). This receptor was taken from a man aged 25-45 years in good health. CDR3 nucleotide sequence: TGTGCCAGCAGGACGCCGGGACAAAACACTGAAGCTTTCTTT. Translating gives CASRTPGQNTEAFF.